This T cell receptor (beta chain) was captured by sequencing in a study of CXCR3-negative and CXCR3-positive naive CD8 T cells. Study-level findings and limits: Surface CD5 was comparable between naive subsets; TCR strength was inferred from TRB CDR3 properties. For naive cells, CXCR3-negative and CXCR3-positive subsets had similar TRBV-TRBJ usage; for memory cells, usage differed. Both naive subsets had comparably high diversity; memory CD8+ cells much lower.

Libraries were UMI-labeled 5' RACE TRB cDNA. TCRdb re-called the 5' RACE reads and shows each CDR3 protein once, DNA omitted. Its table records about 38,000 distinct CDR3 sequences. As concerns this clonotype: Its antigen is not known.

Sorting yielded triplicates of 300,000 cells for each CD8+ T cell subset. Germline V CDR1 and CDR2: SGHKS, YYEKEE (reference sequence). CDR3 length: 14 amino acids. Sequences were obtained from memory CD8+ T cells from blood. The TCR was taken from a human donor in good health. Some clones in this sample may be carry-over from other donors' samples. The gene calls are TRBV5-5 and TRBJ2-7. CDR3: CASSLYAASYEQYF.